This TCR beta chain derives from a study of OX40 agonist ivuxolimab in advanced cancers. Across the study: A mean age of approximately 60 years, range about 20 to 79, was recorded, and under 85% were male. General study findings and limits: The authors did not determine the antigen specificity of the expanded peripheral T cells. There was clonal expansion of CD4+ and CD8+ blood T cells by week 6 at 0.1 to 3.0 mg/kg.

Sampled blood was obtained at baseline, cycle 4 day 1, and cycle 7 day 1. CDR3 length equals 12 residues. V shed 3 bases and J shed 3 bases, with 5 bases lying between them. Looked up from germline, CDR1 is LGHNA and CDR2 is YNFKEQ. As for this clone: Its matching antigen is unknown.

The assay was immunoSEQ multiplex PCR, and TCRdb's table has in-frame clones only and misses some. The sample has approximately 68,000 clones; approximately 92% are singletons. The chain combines TRBV4-2 with TRBJ1-2, with D unresolved. The specimen comprised CD4+ or CD8+ T cells sorted from blood, sampled in a trial of the OX40 agonist ivuxolimab. This TCR derives from an adult with an advanced solid tumor such as melanoma, head and neck, liver or kidney cancer. The DNA for the CDR3 is TGTGCCAGCAGCCACCGGGACTATGGCTACACCTTC. It translates to CASSHRDYGYTF.